This T cell receptor beta chain came from a study of glioma-infiltrating T cells after dendritic cell vaccination. About the research overall: Treatment, given 2003 to 2012, was autologous tumor lysate-pulsed dendritic cell vaccination. Regarding the study as a whole: Survival was not directly related to TCR clonality in these patients.

The sample's time point: after dendritic cell vaccination, including at tumor progression/relapse. With regard to this clone: Its specificity is unknown.

The immunoSEQ assay amplified TCRB CDR3 from up to 2 ug DNA. Amplification used 60 V beta primers and 13 J beta primers. Using immunoSEQ multiplex PCR, the repertoire was profiled, and TCRdb retains in-frame clones only, with some absent. The data contain 100,000 or so clones, 80% of them singletons. The source was blood, collected after dendritic cell vaccination. The TCR comes from a human donor with glioblastoma.

For the CDR3, the DNA is TGCGCCAGCAGCCCTGAACTAGCGGGATCCTACAATGAGCAGTTCTTC. This gives the protein CASSPELAGSYNEQFF. This chain joins TRBV5-1 and TRBJ2-1; TRBD2 matches at 10 bases. Looked up from germline, CDR1 is SGHRS and CDR2 is YFSETQ. This CDR3 is 16 amino acids long. The J segment lost 1 base and the V segment lost 4 bases, leaving 5 bases of the junction unmatched.